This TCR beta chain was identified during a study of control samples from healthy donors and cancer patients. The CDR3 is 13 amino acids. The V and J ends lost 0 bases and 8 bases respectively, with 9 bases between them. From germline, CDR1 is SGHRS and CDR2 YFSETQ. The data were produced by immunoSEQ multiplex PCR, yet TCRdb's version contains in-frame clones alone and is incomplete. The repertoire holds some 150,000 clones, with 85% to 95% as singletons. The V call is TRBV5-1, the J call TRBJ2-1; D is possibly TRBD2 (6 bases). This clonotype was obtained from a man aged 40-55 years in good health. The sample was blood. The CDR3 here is CASSLVTGDEQFF. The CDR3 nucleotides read TGCGCCAGCAGCTTGGTTACGGGGGATGAGCAGTTCTTC.